These 21 T cell receptor beta chains were sequenced from one sample in a study of early T cells in non-severe SARS-CoV-2 infection (dated by TCRdb to the early 2020s). Library construction relied on 5' RACE. This sample was sequenced with a NextSeq 500. Using fastp trimming at Q25 and MiXCR clonotype assembly, TCRdb reanalyzed the public sequencing data and kept in-frame beta chains. Rows with a matching CDR3 protein are joined into one entry that keeps the most common DNA and genes. The sample profile shows approximately 84,000 distinct CDR3 sequences; less than 15% of them were found once. The top ten constitute around 6% of the sample. Sequenced input: whole blood. Receptor source: an adult who was a healthcare worker with PCR-confirmed SARS-CoV-2 infection or an uninfected control (not recorded which).

This clonotype has only a few counts. This chain links TRBV6-5 with TRBJ2-2, with D unresolved. V dropped 0 bases and J dropped 1 base, with 6 bases sitting between them. Germline CDR1 reads MNHEY; CDR2 reads SVGAGI. The length of the CDR3 is 15 residues. This chain's CDR3 is CASSYSRVNTGELFF. As DNA, the CDR3 is TGTGCCAGCAGTTACTCGCGAGTGAACACCGGGGAGCTGTTTTTT.

The chain uses TRBV9 and TRBJ2-7, with 9 bases aligning to TRBD1. J gave up 7 bases and V 0 bases, and 8 bases lay outside the gene matches. Germline-derived CDR1 and CDR2 are SGDLS and YYNGEE. This CDR3 has 15 amino acids. The CDR3 sequence is CASSVDHGTGFEQYF. The DNA of the CDR3 is TGTGCCAGCAGCGTAGATCATGGGACAGGGTTTGAGCAGTACTTC. Supplemented by reference TRBV9 and TRBJ2-7, the full variable domain reads DSGVTQTPKHLITATGQRVTLRCSPRSGDLSVYWYQQSLDQGLQFLIQYYNGEERAKGNILERFSAQQFPDLHSELNLSSLELGDSALYFCASSVDHGTGFEQYFGPGTRLTVT.

This clonotype has only a few counts. The junction and the germline gene differ at one end; a read error may be behind it. V is TRBV2 and J is TRBJ2-5, with 8 bases fitting TRBD2. Germline loops: CDR1 SNHLY, CDR2 FYNNEI. The CDR3 is 13 amino acids. For the CDR3, the DNA is TGTGCCAGCGTCCCCGTACGACTAGCGCGTCTCCACTTC. Translating gives CASVPVRLARLHF.

At least ten counts were recorded for this clonotype. J is TRBJ1-4 and V is TRBV5-1; perhaps TRBD1 as D (6 bases). Germline CDR1 SGHRS, CDR2 YFSETQ. The CDR3 contains 14 residues. With 8 bases removed from V and 3 bases from J, the gap between germline ends came to 14 bases. The CDR3 nucleotides read TGCGCCAGTTCACAACAGGGAGCTAATGAAAAACTGTTTTTT. Translating gives CASSQQGANEKLFF.

The chain employs TRBV7-2 and TRBJ1-1; 7 bases match TRBD1. The length of the CDR3 is 14 residues. J gave up 5 bases and V 6 bases, and 9 bases lay outside the gene matches. CDR1 and CDR2 from the germline V gene are SGHTA and FQGNSA. The CDR3 DNA is TGTGCCAGCAGACAAGACAGGGCTCCGACTGAAGCTTTCTTT. It yields the protein CASRQDRAPTEAFF. Using reference TRBV7-2 and TRBJ1-1 for the parts outside the CDR3, the full variable domain is GAGVSQSPSNKVTEKGKDVELRCDPISGHTALYWYRQSLGQGLEFLIYFQGNSAPDKSGLPSDRFSAERTGGSVSTLTIQRTQQEDSAVYLCASRQDRAPTEAFFGQGTRLTVV.

This clonotype was detected a few times. This chain joins TRBV29-1 and TRBJ2-3; D uncertain. Trimming pared 6 bases from V and 1 base from J, leaving 11 bases between. From germline, CDR1 is SQVTM and CDR2 ANQGSEA. The CDR3 contains 13 residues. As DNA, the CDR3 is TGCAGCGTACGTTTCGGAGGCACAGATACGCAGTATTTT. Its translation is CSVRFGGTDTQYF.

The chain is built from TRBV5-1 and TRBJ1-4; D is ambiguous. The CDR3 has 15 amino acids. Germline assignment: CDR1 SGHRS and CDR2 YFSETQ. Trimming stripped 2 bases from V and 3 bases from J, with 11 bases between. The CDR3 region has the DNA TGCGCCAGCAGCTTCGTGGGGTCCGCTAATGAAAAACTGTTTTTT. The encoded protein is CASSFVGSANEKLFF.

The V call is TRBV14, the J call TRBJ2-2; TRBD2 matches 13 bases. Germline V lookup: CDR1 SGHDN, CDR2 FVKESK. J gave up 2 bases and V 4 bases, and 7 bases lay outside the gene matches. This CDR3 spans 18 amino acids. Here the CDR3 DNA reads TGTGCCAGCAGCCGTCGGACTAGCGGGAGCTTAAACACCGGGGAGCTGTTTTTT. This gives the protein CASSRRTSGSLNTGELFF.

This clonotype was observed a handful of times. V is TRBV11-2 and J is TRBJ1-2, with TRBD1 as a possible D gene (5 bases). CDR3 size: 15 residues. V shed 3 bases and J shed 0 bases, with 11 bases lying between them. CDR1 is SGHAT and CDR2 is FQNNGV in the germline V gene. The CDR3 region is CASSFGDGANYGYTF. DNA of the CDR3: TGTGCCAGCAGCTTTGGGGACGGTGCTAACTATGGCTACACCTTC.

This clonotype showed up just a few times. J is TRBJ2-6 and V is TRBV28; tentative D call: TRBD1 (6 bases). V shed 5 bases and J shed 1 base, with 12 bases lying between them. The germline gives CDR1 MDHEN, CDR2 SYDVKM. The CDR3 consists of 16 residues. The CDR3: CASSAYTGSGANVLTF. The CDR3 DNA reads TGTGCCAGCAGTGCTTACACAGGGTCTGGGGCCAACGTCCTGACTTTC. Filled out from reference TRBV28 and TRBJ2-6, the complete variable domain reads DVKVTQSSRYLVKRTGEKVFLECVQDMDHENMFWYRQDPGLGLRLIYFSYDVKMKEKGDIPEGYSVSREKKERFSLILESASTNQTSMYLCASSAYTGSGANVLTFGAGSRLTVL.

This clonotype was observed a few times. V usage is TRBV28 and J usage is TRBJ2-1, with 8 bases matching TRBD1. The CDR3 is 11 amino acids. Trimming cost V 6 bases and J 12 bases; bases outside gene matches: 4. The germline CDR1 and CDR2 sequences are MDHEN and SYDVKM. The CDR3 protein is CASSHRGWQFF. The DNA of the CDR3 is TGTGCCAGCAGCCACAGGGGGTGGCAGTTCTTC.

Written as DNA, the CDR3 is TGTGCCAGCAGTGAAGAGAGGGGGCCCACCGGGGAGCTGTTTTTT. This sequence encodes CASSEERGPTGELFF. The chain recombines TRBV25-1 with TRBJ2-2; 7 bases line up with TRBD1. Per the germline V gene, CDR1 is MGHDK and CDR2 is SYGVNS. The CDR3 runs 15 residues. V was pared by 2 bases and J by 4 bases, with 4 bases of the junction left unmatched.

This rearrangement joins TRBV20-1 to TRBJ2-1, with TRBD2 matching over 9 bases. The CDR3 loop spans 14 amino acids. Germline CDR1 is DFQATT and CDR2 is SNEGSKA (reference sequence). V gave up 3 bases and J gave up 6 bases; unmatched junction bases: 6. This chain's CDR3 is CSARSLAGSNEQFF. The DNA of the CDR3 is TGCAGTGCTAGGAGTCTAGCGGGATCCAATGAGCAGTTCTTC.

This clonotype turned up a few times. This chain joins TRBV27 and TRBJ1-5; D unclear. Germline V gene lookup returns CDR1 MNHEY and CDR2 SMNVEV (reference sequence). V lost 3 bases and J lost 6, with 9 bases in between. The CDR3 spans 13 residues. CDR3 DNA: TGTGCCAGCAGTTTGGTGGATTCTCAGCCCCAGCATTTT. Translated: CASSLVDSQPQHF.

This clonotype turned up a few times. The V call is TRBV21-1, the J call TRBJ2-1; the table's TRBD2 call for D was not verified on the DNA. TRBV21-1 is a listed pseudogene. CDR3 length: 17 residues. CDR3 protein: CASSKAEAGGPYNEQFF. CDR3 DNA: TGTGCCAGCAGCAAAGCCGAAGCGGGAGGGCCGTACAATGAGCAGTTCTTC.

CDR3 DNA sequence: TGTGCCAGCAGTTTAGGCCCGGGGGGAGAAAAACTGTTTTTT. It is translated as CASSLGPGGEKLFF. The chain uses TRBV28 and TRBJ1-4; maybe TRBD1 (5 bases). The germline gives CDR1 MDHEN, CDR2 SYDVKM. The CDR3 has 14 amino acids. Trimming removed 2 bases at V and 8 bases at J, with 12 bases between.

In this sample, this clonotype turned up a few times. The chain is built from TRBV11-1 and TRBJ2-1; D ambiguous. The CDR3 loop spans 15 amino acids. In germline, CDR1 is SGHAT, CDR2 FQDESV (reference sequence). Trimming pared 3 bases from V and 3 bases from J, leaving 12 bases between. The DNA of the CDR3 is TGTGCCAGCAGCTTCAGGACGGTGAGCTACAATGAGCAGTTCTTC. Translating it yields CASSFRTVSYNEQFF.

The J gene is TRBJ2-2, the V gene TRBV29-1, with D hard to call. The CDR3 totals 11 residues. V lost 7 bases, J lost 1 base, and 4 bases lay in between. The germline CDR1 and CDR2 sequences are SQVTM and ANQGSEA. The CDR3 spells CSARNTGELFF. The CDR3 nucleotides read TGCAGCGCAAGGAACACCGGGGAGCTGTTTTTT.

The sample holds a few counts of this clonotype. V and J are TRBV2 and TRBJ2-5, with D unresolved. This CDR3 contains 10 residues. V lost 7 bases to trimming and J lost 3 bases, with 3 bases between them. Per germline, CDR1 SNHLY and CDR2 FYNNEI. DNA of the CDR3: TGTGCCAGCACAGAAGAGACCCAGTACTTC. It specifies CASTEETQYF.

The chain is built from TRBV20-1 and TRBJ2-7, with D tentatively TRBD1 (6 bases). With 5 bases removed from V and 7 bases from J, the gap between germline ends came to 18 bases. Germline assignment: CDR1 DFQATT and CDR2 SNEGSKA (reference sequence). The CDR3 loop spans 13 amino acids. CDR3 in DNA: TGCAGTGCTGCTGGGGGCCCTAGAGGGGAGCAGTACTTC. Translating gives CSAAGGPRGEQYF.

This clonotype appeared many times. This sequence joins TRBV3-1 and TRBJ2-3; TRBD2 matches at 7 bases. The CDR3 runs 16 residues. The ends lost 1 base at V and 5 bases at J; junction bases unmatched: 9. CDR1 LGHDT and CDR2 YNNKEL come from the germline V gene (reference sequence). For the CDR3, the DNA is TGTGCCAGCAGCCAAGGTACTAGCGCCCTCCGAGATACGCAGTATTTT. This sequence encodes CASSQGTSALRDTQYF.